Included here is one T cell receptor (beta chain) sequence, with context. The data were taken from a study of cytomegalovirus exposure and HLA in healthy donors. The CDR3 extends over 15 amino acids. Trimming removed 6 bases at V and 0 bases at J, with 11 bases between. Germline CDR1 SEHNR, CDR2 FQNEAQ (reference sequence). Primers for the PCR totalled 60 Vbeta and 13 Jbeta. Profiling relied on immunoSEQ multiplex PCR, and the TCRdb table lists in-frame clones only, not all of them. The sample shows under 200,000 clones, 80% to 90% of them seen only once. Sequencing input: PBMCs. The genes are TRBV7-9 and TRBJ2-2; TRBD1 is a possible D gene (5 bases). This sequence originates from a woman in her late teens or twenties in good health and CMV-seronegative. The DNA of the CDR3 is TGTGCCAGCAGAAAGGACACCGCGAACACCGGGGAGCTGTTTTTT. The encoded protein is CASRKDTANTGELFF.